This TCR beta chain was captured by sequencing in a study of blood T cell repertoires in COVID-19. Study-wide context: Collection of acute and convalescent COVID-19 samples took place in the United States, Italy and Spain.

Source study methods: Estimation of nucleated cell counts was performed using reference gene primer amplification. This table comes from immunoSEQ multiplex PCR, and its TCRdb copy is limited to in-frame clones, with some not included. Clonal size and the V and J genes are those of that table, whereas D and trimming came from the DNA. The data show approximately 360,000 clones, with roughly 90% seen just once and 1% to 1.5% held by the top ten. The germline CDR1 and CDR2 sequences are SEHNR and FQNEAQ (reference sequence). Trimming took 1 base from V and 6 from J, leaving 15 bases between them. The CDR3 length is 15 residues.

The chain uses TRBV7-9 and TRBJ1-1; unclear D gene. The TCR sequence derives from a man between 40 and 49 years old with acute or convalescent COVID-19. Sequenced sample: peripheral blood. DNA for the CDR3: TGTGCCAGCAGCTTAGATGTCCGGGGAGTCCCTGAAGCTTTCTTT. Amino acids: CASSLDVRGVPEAFF. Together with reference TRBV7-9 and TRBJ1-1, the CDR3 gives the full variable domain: DTGVSQNPRHKITKRGQNVTFRCDPISEHNRLYWYRQTLGQGPEFLTYFQNEAQLEKSRLLSDRFSAERPKGSFSTLEIQRTEQGDSAMYLCASSLDVRGVPEAFFGQGTRLTVV.